The rows below give T cell receptor beta chains drawn from one sample of a study of post-analysis software for immune sequencing data. MiXCR was run by TCRdb on the PCR reads, yielding one entry per CDR3 protein. The sample carries approximately 730,000 distinct CDR3 sequences, roughly 29% recorded once. Sequencing was carried out using blood. The receptors originated from a girl aged 10-17 years with multiple sclerosis. Each CDR3 is given with its conserved first and last residue. The D gene is left open where the match is weak. Clone size is not always given. Where it is, it says once, few, many or a class for expanded clones.

J gene: TRBJ2-5; V gene: TRBV7-2; D gene: TRBD2; clone size: -; CDR3 DNA: TGTGCCAGCAGCTATCCGACTAGCGGGAATTCTGAGGCCCAGTACTTC; CDR3 protein: CASSYPTSGNSEAQYF
J gene: TRBJ2-6; V gene: TRBV6-1; D gene: TRBD1; clone size: -; CDR3 DNA: TGTGCCAGCAGTGAAGATCCCCAGGGGGCCGCTGGGGCCAACGTCCTGACTTTC; CDR3 protein: CASSEDPQGAAGANVLTF
J gene: TRBJ1-5; V gene: TRBV4-3; D gene: -; clone size: few; CDR3 DNA: TGCGCCAGCAGCCAAGGACCCGGAAGCAATCAGCCCCAGCATTTT; CDR3 protein: CASSQGPGSNQPQHF
J gene: TRBJ2-5; V gene: TRBV20-1; D gene: TRBD2; clone size: few; CDR3 DNA: TGCAGTGCTATAAGCGGGGGCCTTAAAGAGACCCAGTACTTC; CDR3 protein: CSAISGGLKETQYF
J gene: TRBJ1-2; V gene: TRBV19; D gene: -; clone size: -; CDR3 DNA: TGTGCCAGTAGTACTTCTACCGGGACGGACATCGGCTACACCTTC; CDR3 protein: CASSTSTGTDIGYTF
J gene: TRBJ2-7; V gene: TRBV6-5; D gene: -; clone size: -; CDR3 DNA: TGTGCCAGCAGTTACTTCGAGCAGGGCTACGAGCAGTACTTC; CDR3 protein: CASSYFEQGYEQYF
J gene: TRBJ1-4; V gene: TRBV7-2; D gene: -; clone size: few; CDR3 DNA: TGTGCCAGCAGTTCCAAAGCCGGCGAAAAACTGTTTTTT; CDR3 protein: CASSSKAGEKLFF
J gene: TRBJ1-2; V gene: TRBV7-9; D gene: TRBD1; clone size: -; CDR3 DNA: TGTGCCAGCAGCTTAGCTAGACAGGGCCCCTATGGCTACACCTTC; CDR3 protein: CASSLARQGPYGYTF
J gene: TRBJ2-4; V gene: TRBV3-1; D gene: -; clone size: -; CDR3 DNA: TGTGCCAGCAGCCCCCCGGGACTTTGGGAGCAGTACTTC; CDR3 protein: CASSPPGLWEQYF
J gene: TRBJ2-7; V gene: TRBV20-1; D gene: TRBD1; clone size: many; CDR3 DNA: TGCAGTGCTCTCGACCGGCGACAGGGGGCGAGGGAGCAGTACTTC; CDR3 protein: CSALDRRQGAREQYF
J gene: TRBJ1-5; V gene: TRBV20-1; D gene: -; clone size: few; CDR3 DNA: TGCAGTGCTAGAGATAGGAAGCCGGGACACAGACCTTATCAGCCCCAGCATTTT; CDR3 protein: CSARDRKPGHRPYQPQHF
J gene: TRBJ2-7; V gene: TRBV6-2/TRBV6-3; D gene: TRBD1; clone size: -; CDR3 DNA: TGTGCCAGCAGGGGACTCCGGGACAGGGACTACGAGCAGTACTTC; CDR3 protein: CASRGLRDRDYEQYF
J gene: TRBJ1-3; V gene: TRBV7-2; D gene: -; clone size: -; CDR3 DNA: TGTGCCAGCAGCTCCTCAACAGGAAACACCATATATTTT; CDR3 protein: CASSSSTGNTIYF
J gene: TRBJ2-3; V gene: TRBV7-8; D gene: -; clone size: -; CDR3 DNA: TGTGCCAGCAGCGCCCTTCAGCCAGATACGCAGTATTTT; CDR3 protein: CASSALQPDTQYF
J gene: TRBJ1-4; V gene: TRBV25-1; D gene: -; clone size: -; CDR3 DNA: TGTGCCAGCAGTGACCGGGTAACTAATGAAAAACTGTTTTTT; CDR3 protein: CASSDRVTNEKLFF
J gene: TRBJ2-7; V gene: TRBV6-5; D gene: TRBD2; clone size: -; CDR3 DNA: TGTGCCAGCAGGTACTCTAGCGGGTACCACGAGCAGTACTTC; CDR3 protein: CASRYSSGYHEQYF
J gene: TRBJ2-5; V gene: TRBV4-3; D gene: -; clone size: -; CDR3 DNA: TGCGCCAGCAGCCAAGGGGCCGGGGGCGTAAAGACCCAGTACTTC; CDR3 protein: CASSQGAGGVKTQYF
J gene: TRBJ1-1; V gene: TRBV24-1; D gene: TRBD1; clone size: -; CDR3 DNA: TGTGCCACCAGTGACCCGGGACAGGGCGCTTTCTTT; CDR3 protein: CATSDPGQGAFF
J gene: TRBJ1-5; V gene: TRBV6-1; D gene: -; clone size: few; CDR3 DNA: TGTGCCAGCAGAGTAAGCAATCAGCCCCAGCATTTT; CDR3 protein: CASRVSNQPQHF
J gene: TRBJ2-5; V gene: TRBV3-1; D gene: -; clone size: -; CDR3 DNA: TGTGCCAGCAGCCAAGACAGCGAGGTCCAAGAGACCCAGTACTTC; CDR3 protein: CASSQDSEVQETQYF
J gene: TRBJ1-5; V gene: TRBV12-3/TRBV12-4; D gene: -; clone size: -; CDR3 DNA: TGTGCCAGCATGGCCCCTCGGAAATCGGGGCGACAGCCCCAGCATTTT; CDR3 protein: CASMAPRKSGRQPQHF
J gene: TRBJ1-6; V gene: TRBV3-1; D gene: -; clone size: many; CDR3 DNA: TGTGCCAGCAGCCAAGACAGGATGTATTCACCCCTCCACTTT; CDR3 protein: CASSQDRMYSPLHF
J gene: TRBJ2-7; V gene: TRBV5-1; D gene: TRBD1; clone size: few; CDR3 DNA: TGCGCCAGCAGCCCCAGGACAGGGGAGGCCTACGAGCAGTACTTC; CDR3 protein: CASSPRTGEAYEQYF
J gene: TRBJ2-7; V gene: TRBV9; D gene: -; clone size: many; CDR3 DNA: TGTGCCAGCAGCGTAGACGAGGGAACCTACGAGCAGTACTTC; CDR3 protein: CASSVDEGTYEQYF
J gene: TRBJ2-1; V gene: TRBV6-1; D gene: -; clone size: many; CDR3 DNA: TGTGCCAGCAGTGAATTAAGGCGAACCTACAATGAGCAGTTCTTC; CDR3 protein: CASSELRRTYNEQFF
J gene: TRBJ1-5; V gene: TRBV10-3; D gene: -; clone size: once; CDR3 DNA: TGTGCCATCGGAGGGGAGGGCAATCAGCCCCAGCATTTT; CDR3 protein: CAIGGEGNQPQHF
J gene: TRBJ2-1; V gene: TRBV6-1; D gene: TRBD2; clone size: few; CDR3 DNA: TGTGCCAGCACTGAAGGACTAGCGGGAGATCGTAGGCCGTTCTTC; CDR3 protein: CASTEGLAGDRRPFF
J gene: TRBJ2-1; V gene: TRBV6-2/TRBV6-3; D gene: -; clone size: -; CDR3 DNA: TGTGCCAGCAGTTTCGACGGGAGAAATTACAATGAGCAGTTCTTC; CDR3 protein: CASSFDGRNYNEQFF
J gene: TRBJ1-5; V gene: TRBV27; D gene: -; clone size: -; CDR3 DNA: TGTGCCAGCAGTTCGCGCGAGGGCAATCAGCCCCAGCATTTT; CDR3 protein: CASSSREGNQPQHF
J gene: TRBJ2-1; V gene: TRBV12-3/TRBV12-4; D gene: -; clone size: few; CDR3 DNA: TGTGCCAGCAGTTTAGTGAGGTATGAGCAGTTCTTC; CDR3 protein: CASSLVRYEQFF
J gene: TRBJ2-5; V gene: TRBV10-3; D gene: TRBD2; clone size: -; CDR3 DNA: TGTGCCATCGGTGGACCCCCTAGCGGGGGGGCCGGGGAGACCCAGTACTTC; CDR3 protein: CAIGGPPSGGAGETQYF
J gene: TRBJ2-7; V gene: TRBV20-1; D gene: TRBD2; clone size: few; CDR3 DNA: TGCAGTGCTCCGAAGACGGGGACTAGAGGCTTATGGTCCGAGCAGTACTTC; CDR3 protein: CSAPKTGTRGLWSEQYF
J gene: TRBJ2-4; V gene: TRBV24-1; D gene: -; clone size: -; CDR3 DNA: TGTGCCACCAGTGATCCCGCCGGCGAAAACATTCAGTACTTC; CDR3 protein: CATSDPAGENIQYF
J gene: TRBJ1-4; V gene: TRBV20-1; D gene: -; clone size: -; CDR3 DNA: TGCAGTGCTAGAGGGTCCAGATTTGGAGCTAATGAAAAACTGTTTTTT; CDR3 protein: CSARGSRFGANEKLFF
J gene: TRBJ2-1; V gene: TRBV10-3; D gene: -; clone size: few; CDR3 DNA: TGTGCCATCAGTGAGTCGGAGGAGGGGGACGATGAGCAGTTCTTC; CDR3 protein: CAISESEEGDDEQFF
J gene: TRBJ2-7; V gene: TRBV7-9; D gene: TRBD1; clone size: many; CDR3 DNA: TGTGCCAGCAGCGCGACAGGGGGCTACGAGCAGTACTTC; CDR3 protein: CASSATGGYEQYF
J gene: TRBJ2-3; V gene: TRBV6-4; D gene: -; clone size: few; CDR3 DNA: TGTGCCAGCAGTCGAGGGAAAGACACAGATACGCAGTATTTT; CDR3 protein: CASSRGKDTDTQYF